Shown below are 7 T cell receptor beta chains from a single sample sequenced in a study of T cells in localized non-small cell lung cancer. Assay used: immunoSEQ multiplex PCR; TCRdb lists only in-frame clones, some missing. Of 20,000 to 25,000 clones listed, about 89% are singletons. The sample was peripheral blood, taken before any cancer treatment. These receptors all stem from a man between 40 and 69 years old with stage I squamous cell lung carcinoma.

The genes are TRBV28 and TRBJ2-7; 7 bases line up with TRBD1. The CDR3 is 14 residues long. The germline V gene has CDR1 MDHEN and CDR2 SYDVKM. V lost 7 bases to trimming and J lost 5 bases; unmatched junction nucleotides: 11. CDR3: CASNSLTGFHEQYF. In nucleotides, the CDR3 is TGTGCCAGCAACTCATTGACAGGGTTCCACGAGCAGTACTTC.

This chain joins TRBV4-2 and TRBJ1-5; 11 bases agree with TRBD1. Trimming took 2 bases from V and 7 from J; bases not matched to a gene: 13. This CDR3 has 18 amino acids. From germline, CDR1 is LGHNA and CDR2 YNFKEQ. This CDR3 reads CASSQLTADRGQRQPQHF. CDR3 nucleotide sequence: TGTGCCAGCAGCCAACTGACCGCGGACAGGGGGCAACGGCAGCCCCAGCATTTT.

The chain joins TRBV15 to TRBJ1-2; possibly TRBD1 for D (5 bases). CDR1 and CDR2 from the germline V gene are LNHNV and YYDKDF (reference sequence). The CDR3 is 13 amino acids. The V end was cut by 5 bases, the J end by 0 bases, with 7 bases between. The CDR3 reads CATSSQANYGYTF. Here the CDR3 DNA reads TGTGCCACCAGCTCACAGGCTAACTATGGCTACACCTTC.

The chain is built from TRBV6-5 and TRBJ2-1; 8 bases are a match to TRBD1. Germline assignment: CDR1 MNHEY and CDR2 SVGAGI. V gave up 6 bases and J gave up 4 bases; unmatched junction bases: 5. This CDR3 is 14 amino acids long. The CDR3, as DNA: TGTGCCAGCAGCATCGGACAGGGATACAATGAGCAGTTCTTC. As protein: CASSIGQGYNEQFF.

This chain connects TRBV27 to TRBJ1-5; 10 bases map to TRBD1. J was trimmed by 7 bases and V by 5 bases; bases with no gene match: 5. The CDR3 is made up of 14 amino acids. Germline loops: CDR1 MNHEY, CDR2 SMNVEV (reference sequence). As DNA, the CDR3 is TGTGCCAGCAGTCCCGACAGGGGGCAACAGCCCCAGCATTTT. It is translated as CASSPDRGQQPQHF.

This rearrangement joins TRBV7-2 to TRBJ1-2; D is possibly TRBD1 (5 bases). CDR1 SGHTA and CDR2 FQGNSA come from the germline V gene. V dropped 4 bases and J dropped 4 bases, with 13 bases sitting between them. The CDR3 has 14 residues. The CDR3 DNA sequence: TGTGCCAGCAGCTCCAGGGTCCAGGGCTATGGCTACACCTTC. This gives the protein CASSSRVQGYGYTF.

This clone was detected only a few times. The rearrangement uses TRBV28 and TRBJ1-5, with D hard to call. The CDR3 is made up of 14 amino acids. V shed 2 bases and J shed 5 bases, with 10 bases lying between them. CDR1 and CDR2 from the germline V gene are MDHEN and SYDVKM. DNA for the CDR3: TGTGCCAGCAGTTTAGGGGTGGGTCATCAGCCCCAGCATTTT. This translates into CASSLGVGHQPQHF.